The entry that follows covers one TCR beta chain sequence. Its target is unknown. Via 5' RACE with UMI labels, TRB cDNA libraries were prepared. Each CDR3 protein gets one entry in TCRdb, which reprocessed the 5' RACE reads and gives no DNA. The sample features around 110,000 distinct CDR3 sequences, with 0.35% to 0.4% in its top ten. This specimen belongs to a study of CXCR3-negative and CXCR3-positive naive CD8 T cells. Study observations and caveats: With respect to TRBV-TRBJ usage, naive CXCR3-negative and CXCR3-positive cells were similar; memory differed. Higher TRB CDR3 hydrophobicity marked CXCR3-positive naive cells relative to CXCR3-negative naive cells. Naive subsets showed comparable surface CD5, and TCR interaction strength was also inferred from TRB CDR3 physicochemistry.

The CDR3 covers 17 residues. Per germline, CDR1 SGHAT and CDR2 FQNNGV. The chain is built from TRBV11-2 and TRBJ2-1. The receptor was derived from a human donor in good health. Some clones in this sample may be carry-over from other donors' samples. The sequenced sample was naive CXCR3+ CD8+ T cells from blood. Subset: CD45RO-CCR7+CD27+CD95- naive CD8+ T cells expressing CXCR3 (TNR3+). The CDR3 protein is CASSSRTSFGSYNEQFF. The entire variable domain, with the rest obtained from reference TRBV11-2 and TRBJ2-1, is as follows: EAGVAQSPRYKIIEKRQSVAFWCNPISGHATLYWYQQILGQGPKLLIQFQNNGVVDDSQLPKDRFSAERLKGVDSTLKIQPAKLEDSAVYLCASSSRTSFGSYNEQFFGPGTRLTVL.